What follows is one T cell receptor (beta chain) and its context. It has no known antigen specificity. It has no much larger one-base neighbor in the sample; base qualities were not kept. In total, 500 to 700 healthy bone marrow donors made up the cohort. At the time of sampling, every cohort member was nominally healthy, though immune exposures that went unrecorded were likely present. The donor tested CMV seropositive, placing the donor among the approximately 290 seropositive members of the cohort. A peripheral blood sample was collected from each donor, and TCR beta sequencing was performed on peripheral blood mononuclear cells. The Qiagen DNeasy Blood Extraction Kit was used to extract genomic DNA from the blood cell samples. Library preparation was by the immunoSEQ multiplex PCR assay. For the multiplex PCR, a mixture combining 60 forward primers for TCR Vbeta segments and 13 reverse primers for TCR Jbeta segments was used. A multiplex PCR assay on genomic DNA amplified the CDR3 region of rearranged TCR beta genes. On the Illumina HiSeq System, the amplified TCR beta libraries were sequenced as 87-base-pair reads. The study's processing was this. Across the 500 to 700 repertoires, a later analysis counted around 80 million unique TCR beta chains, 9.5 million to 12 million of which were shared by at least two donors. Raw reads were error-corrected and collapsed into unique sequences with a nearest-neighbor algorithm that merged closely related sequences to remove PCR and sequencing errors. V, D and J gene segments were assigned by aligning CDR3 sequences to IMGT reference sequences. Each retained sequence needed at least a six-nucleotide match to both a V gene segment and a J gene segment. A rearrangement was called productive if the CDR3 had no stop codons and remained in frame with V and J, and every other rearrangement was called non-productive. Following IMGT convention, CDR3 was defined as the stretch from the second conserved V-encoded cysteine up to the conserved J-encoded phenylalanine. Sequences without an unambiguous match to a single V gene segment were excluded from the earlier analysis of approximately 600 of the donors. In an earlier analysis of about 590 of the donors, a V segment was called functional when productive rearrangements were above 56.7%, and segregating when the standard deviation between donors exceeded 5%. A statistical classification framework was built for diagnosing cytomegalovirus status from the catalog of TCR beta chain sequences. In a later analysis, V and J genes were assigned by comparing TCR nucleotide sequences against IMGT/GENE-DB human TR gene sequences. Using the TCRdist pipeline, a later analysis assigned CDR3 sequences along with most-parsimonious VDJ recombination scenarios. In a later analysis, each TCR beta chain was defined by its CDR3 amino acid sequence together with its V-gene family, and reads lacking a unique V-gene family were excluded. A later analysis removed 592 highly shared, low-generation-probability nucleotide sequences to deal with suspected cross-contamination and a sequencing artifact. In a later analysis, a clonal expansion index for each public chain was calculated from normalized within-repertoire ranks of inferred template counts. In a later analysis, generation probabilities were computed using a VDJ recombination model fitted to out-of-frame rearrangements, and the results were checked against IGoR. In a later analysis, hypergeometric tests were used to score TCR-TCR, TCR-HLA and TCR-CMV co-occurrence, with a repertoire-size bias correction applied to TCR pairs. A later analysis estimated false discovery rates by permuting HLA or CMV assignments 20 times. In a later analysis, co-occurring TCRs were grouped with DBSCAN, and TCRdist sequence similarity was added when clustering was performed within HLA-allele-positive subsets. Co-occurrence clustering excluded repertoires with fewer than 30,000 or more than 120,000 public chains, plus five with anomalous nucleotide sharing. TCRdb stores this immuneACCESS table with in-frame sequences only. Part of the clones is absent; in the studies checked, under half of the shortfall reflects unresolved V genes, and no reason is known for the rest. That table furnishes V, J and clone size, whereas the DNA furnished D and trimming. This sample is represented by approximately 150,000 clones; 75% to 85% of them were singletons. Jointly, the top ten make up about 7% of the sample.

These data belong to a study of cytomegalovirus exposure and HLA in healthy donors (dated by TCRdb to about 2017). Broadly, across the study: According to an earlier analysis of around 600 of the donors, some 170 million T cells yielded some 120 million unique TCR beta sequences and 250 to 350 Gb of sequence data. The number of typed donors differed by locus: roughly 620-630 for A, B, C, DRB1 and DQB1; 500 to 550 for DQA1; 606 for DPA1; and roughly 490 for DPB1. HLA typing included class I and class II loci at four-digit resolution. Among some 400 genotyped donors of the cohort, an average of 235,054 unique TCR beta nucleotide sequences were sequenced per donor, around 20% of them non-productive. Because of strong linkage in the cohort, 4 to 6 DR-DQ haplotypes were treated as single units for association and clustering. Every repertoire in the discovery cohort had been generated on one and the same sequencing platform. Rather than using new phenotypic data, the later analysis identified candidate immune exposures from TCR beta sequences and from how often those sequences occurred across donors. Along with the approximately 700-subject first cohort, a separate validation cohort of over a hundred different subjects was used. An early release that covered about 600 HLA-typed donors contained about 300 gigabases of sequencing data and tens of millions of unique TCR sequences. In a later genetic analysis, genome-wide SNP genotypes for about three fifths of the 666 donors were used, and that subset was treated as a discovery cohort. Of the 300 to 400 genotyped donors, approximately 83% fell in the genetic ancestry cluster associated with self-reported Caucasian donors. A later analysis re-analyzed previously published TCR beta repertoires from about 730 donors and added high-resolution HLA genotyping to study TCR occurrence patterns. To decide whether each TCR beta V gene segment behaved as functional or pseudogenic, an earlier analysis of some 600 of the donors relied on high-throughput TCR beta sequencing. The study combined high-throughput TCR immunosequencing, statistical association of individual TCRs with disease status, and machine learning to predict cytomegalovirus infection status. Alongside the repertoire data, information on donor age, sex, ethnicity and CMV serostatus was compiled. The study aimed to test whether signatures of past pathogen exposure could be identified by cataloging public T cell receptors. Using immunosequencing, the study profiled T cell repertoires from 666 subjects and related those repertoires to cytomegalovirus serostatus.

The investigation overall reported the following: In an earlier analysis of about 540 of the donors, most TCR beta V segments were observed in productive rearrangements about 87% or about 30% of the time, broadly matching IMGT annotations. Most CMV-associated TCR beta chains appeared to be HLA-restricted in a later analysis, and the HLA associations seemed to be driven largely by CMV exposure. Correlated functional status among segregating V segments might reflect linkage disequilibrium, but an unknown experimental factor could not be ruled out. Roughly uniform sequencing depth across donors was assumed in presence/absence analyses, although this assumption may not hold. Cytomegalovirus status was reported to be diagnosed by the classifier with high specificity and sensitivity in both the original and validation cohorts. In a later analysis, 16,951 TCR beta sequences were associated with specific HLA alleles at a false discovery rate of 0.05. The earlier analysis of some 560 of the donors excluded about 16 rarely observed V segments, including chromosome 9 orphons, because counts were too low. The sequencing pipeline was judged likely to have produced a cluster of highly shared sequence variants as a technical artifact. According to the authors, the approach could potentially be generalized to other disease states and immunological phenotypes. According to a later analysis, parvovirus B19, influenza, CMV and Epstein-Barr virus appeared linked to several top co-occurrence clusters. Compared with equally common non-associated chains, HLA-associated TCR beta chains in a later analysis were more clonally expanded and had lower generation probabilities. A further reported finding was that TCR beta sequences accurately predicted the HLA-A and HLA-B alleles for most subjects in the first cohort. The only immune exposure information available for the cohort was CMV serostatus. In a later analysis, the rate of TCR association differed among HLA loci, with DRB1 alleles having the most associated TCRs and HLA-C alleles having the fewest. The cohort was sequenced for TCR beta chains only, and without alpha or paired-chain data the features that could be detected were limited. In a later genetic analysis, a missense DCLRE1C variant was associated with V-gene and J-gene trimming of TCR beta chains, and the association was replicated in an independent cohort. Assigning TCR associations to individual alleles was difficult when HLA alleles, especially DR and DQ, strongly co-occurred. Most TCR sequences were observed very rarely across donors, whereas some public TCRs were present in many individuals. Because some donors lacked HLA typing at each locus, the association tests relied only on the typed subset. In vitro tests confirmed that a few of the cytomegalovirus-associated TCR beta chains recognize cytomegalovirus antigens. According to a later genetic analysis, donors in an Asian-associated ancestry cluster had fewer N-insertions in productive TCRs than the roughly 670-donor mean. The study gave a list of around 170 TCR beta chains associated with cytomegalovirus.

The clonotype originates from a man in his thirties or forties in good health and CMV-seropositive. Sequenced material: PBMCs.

DNA sequence: TGTGCCAGCAGTTTAGCGCAGGATGATAGCACAGATACGCAGTATTTT. Translated, it gives CASSLAQDDSTDTQYF. The sequence links TRBV28 to TRBJ2-3; there is no confident call for the D gene. CDR1 and CDR2, per the germline V gene, are MDHEN and SYDVKM. The CDR3 starts with the cysteine, ends with the phenylalanine, and has 16 residues. Of the read, only the CDR3 DNA is kept; its 48 bases are in frame from base 1. A distance of 12 bases separates the germline ends of V and J, which lose 2 bases and 0 bases respectively.